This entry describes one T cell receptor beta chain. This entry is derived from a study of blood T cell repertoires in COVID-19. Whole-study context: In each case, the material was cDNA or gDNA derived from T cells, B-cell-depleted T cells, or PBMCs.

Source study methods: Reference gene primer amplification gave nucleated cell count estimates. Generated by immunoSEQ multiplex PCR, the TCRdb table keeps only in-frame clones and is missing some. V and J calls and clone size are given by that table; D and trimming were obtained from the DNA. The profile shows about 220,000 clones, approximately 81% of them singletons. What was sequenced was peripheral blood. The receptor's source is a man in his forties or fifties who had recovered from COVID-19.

The CDR3 DNA reads TGTGCCAGCAGGGGGGGGACAGGAACTCTTTATGGCTACACCTTC. Amino acid sequence: CASRGGTGTLYGYTF. The chain recombines TRBV6-5 with TRBJ1-2; 8 bases line up with TRBD1. Germline V gene lookup returns CDR1 MNHEY and CDR2 SVGAGI. This CDR3 region has 15 residues. Trimming cost V 6 bases and J 5 bases; bases outside gene matches: 11.